This T cell receptor (beta chain) was obtained from a study of CD8 T cells in ankylosing spondylitis. Overall study results and limits: Disease-linked clones displayed a CD8+ phenotype and appeared relatively rarely in peripheral blood. Matched ankylosing spondylitis synovial fluid reportedly contained a significantly enriched population of disease-linked clones.

Libraries for TCR beta were made by quantitative 5'-RACE with molecular barcodes. TCRdb itself ran the 5' RACE reads through MiXCR, one entry per CDR3 protein. This sample carries approximately 350,000 distinct CDR3 sequences, 14% to 15% of them seen once, and the ten largest clones take about 1%. The CDR3 extends over 15 amino acids. Germline assignment: CDR1 SGHDT and CDR2 YYEEEE. Trimming stripped 6 bases from V and 2 bases from J, with 18 bases between. This clonotype showed up just a few times. What it binds is unknown. The TCR sequence derives from a male donor with ankylosing spondylitis or in good health (not recorded which). This chain uses TRBV5-6 with TRBJ2-7; D possibly corresponds to TRBD2 (6 bases). Material for sequencing was blood, either unsorted or a sorted T cell fraction (not recorded which). CDR3 region: CASKLGVGGPYEQYF. The CDR3 DNA follows: TGTGCCAGCAAATTGGGGGTAGGAGGGCCCTACGAGCAGTACTTC.